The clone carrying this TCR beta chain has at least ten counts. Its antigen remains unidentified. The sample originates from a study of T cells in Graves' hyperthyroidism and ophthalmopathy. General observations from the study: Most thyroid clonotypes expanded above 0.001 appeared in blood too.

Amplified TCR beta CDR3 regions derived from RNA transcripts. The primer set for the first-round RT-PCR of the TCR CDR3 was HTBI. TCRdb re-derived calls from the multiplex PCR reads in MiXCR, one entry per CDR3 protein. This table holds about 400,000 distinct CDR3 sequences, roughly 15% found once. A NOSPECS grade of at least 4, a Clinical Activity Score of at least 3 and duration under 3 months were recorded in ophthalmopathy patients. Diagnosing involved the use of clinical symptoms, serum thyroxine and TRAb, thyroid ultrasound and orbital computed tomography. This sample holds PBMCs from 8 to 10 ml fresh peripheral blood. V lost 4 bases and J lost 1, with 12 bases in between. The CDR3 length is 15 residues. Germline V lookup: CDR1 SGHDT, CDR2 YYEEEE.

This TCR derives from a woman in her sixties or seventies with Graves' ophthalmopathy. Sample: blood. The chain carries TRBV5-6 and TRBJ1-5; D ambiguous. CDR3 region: CASSQVVGSNQPQHF. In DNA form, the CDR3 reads TGTGCCAGCAGCCAGGTGGTTGGCAGCAATCAGCCCCAGCATTTT.